These 5 T cell receptor beta chains were sequenced from one sample in a study of blood T cell repertoires in COVID-19. Clones were sequenced by immunoSEQ multiplex PCR, and TCRdb holds only the in-frame ones, with some missing. The sample records some 240,000 clones, around 84% being singletons. The material sequenced was peripheral blood. The receptors shown here come from a human donor in a cohort sampled during active COVID-19.

The chain recombines TRBV20-1 with TRBJ2-1; 10 positions agree with TRBD2. V trimming: 3 bases; J trimming: 4 bases; junction bases outside the gene matches: 15. Per germline, CDR1 DFQATT and CDR2 SNEGSKA (reference sequence). There are 18 residues in the CDR3. CDR3 protein: CSASPLAGVRVVYNEQFF. CDR3 DNA sequence: TGCAGTGCTAGTCCGCTAGCGGGAGTAAGGGTGGTTTACAATGAGCAGTTCTTC.

This chain uses TRBV5-4 with TRBJ1-4, with D possibly being TRBD1 (6 bases). In germline, CDR1 is SGHNT, CDR2 YYREEE (reference sequence). The length of the CDR3 is 15 residues. V was clipped by 4 bases and J by 4 bases, with 14 bases between them. The CDR3 loop reads CASSVGHSLNEKLFF. DNA for the CDR3: TGTGCCAGCAGCGTGGGACACTCGCTTAATGAAAAACTGTTTTTT.

V and J are TRBV5-1 and TRBJ2-3, with 8 bases that match TRBD2. CDR3 length equals 16 residues. The ends lost 4 bases at V and 1 base at J; junction bases unmatched: 8. Germline V gene data show CDR1 as SGHRS and CDR2 as YFSETQ. The CDR3 DNA follows: TGCGCCAGCAGCACGAGCGGGAGAAAGGGCACAGATACGCAGTATTTT. Amino acids: CASSTSGRKGTDTQYF.

The V call is TRBV5-4, the J call TRBJ2-3, with TRBD2 matching 8 bases. Germline lookup yields CDR1 SGHNT and CDR2 YYREEE (reference sequence). The V segment lost 4 bases and the J segment 6 bases; nucleotides outside the gene matches: 7. The CDR3 is made up of 14 amino acids. CDR3 sequence reads: CASSLVTSDDTQYF. CDR3 nucleotide sequence: TGTGCCAGCAGCCTGGTGACTAGCGATGATACGCAGTATTTT. The full variable domain, rest sourced from reference TRBV5-4 and TRBJ2-3, is ETGVTQSPTHLIKTRGQQVTLRCSSQSGHNTVSWYQQALGQGPQFIFQYYREEENGRGNFPPRFSGLQFPNYSSELNVNALELDDSALYLCASSLVTSDDTQYFGPGTRLTVL.

This sequence joins TRBV4-3 and TRBJ1-2, with D possibly matching TRBD1 (5 bases). The CDR3 extends over 15 amino acids. Germline V gives CDR1 LGHNA, CDR2 YSLEER. V gave up 1 base and J gave up 7 bases, with 16 bases separating them. The CDR3 nucleotides read TGCGCCAGCAGCCAAGGTTACGGGGGGATACGTGGCTACACCTTC. Its translation is CASSQGYGGIRGYTF.